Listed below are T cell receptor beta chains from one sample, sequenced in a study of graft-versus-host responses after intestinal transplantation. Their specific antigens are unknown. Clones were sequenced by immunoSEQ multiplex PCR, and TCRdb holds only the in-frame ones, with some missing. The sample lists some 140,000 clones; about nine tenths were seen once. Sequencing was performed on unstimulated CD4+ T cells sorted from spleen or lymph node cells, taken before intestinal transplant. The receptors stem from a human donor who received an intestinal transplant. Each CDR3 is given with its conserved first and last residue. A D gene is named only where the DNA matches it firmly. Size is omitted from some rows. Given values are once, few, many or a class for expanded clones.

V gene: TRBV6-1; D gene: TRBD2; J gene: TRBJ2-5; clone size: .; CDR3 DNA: TGTGCCGGAGATAGCGGGAGGGCTCAAGAGACCCAGTACTTC; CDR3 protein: CAGDSGRAQETQYF
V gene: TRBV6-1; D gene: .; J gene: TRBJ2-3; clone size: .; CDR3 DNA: TGTGCCAGCAGTGAAGTGAGACGCACAGATACGCAGTATTTT; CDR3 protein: CASSEVRRTDTQYF
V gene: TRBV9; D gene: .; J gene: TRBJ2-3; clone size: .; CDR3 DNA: TGTGCCAGCAGCGTAGCGCCAAATGTCCGAAGCGCAGATACGCAGTATTTT; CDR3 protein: CASSVAPNVRSADTQYF
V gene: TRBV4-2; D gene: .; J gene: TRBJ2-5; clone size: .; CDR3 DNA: TGTGCCAGCAGCCAAACTGGAAGGGCGGGTGCCCAGACCCAGTACTTC; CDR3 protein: CASSQTGRAGAQTQYF
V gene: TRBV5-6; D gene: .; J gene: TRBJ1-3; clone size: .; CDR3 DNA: TGTGCCAGCAGCTTGTTTCCGGGACCTGGAAACACCATATATTTT; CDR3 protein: CASSLFPGPGNTIYF
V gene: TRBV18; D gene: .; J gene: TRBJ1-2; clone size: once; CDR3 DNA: TGTGCCAGCTCACCACCCGCGGGGCCAGCCTTGGGCTACACCTTC; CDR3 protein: CASSPPAGPALGYTF
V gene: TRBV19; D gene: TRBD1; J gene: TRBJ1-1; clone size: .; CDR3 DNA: TGTGCCAGTACCCTGGACAGGCGAAGCACTGAAGCTTTCTTT; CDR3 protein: CASTLDRRSTEAFF
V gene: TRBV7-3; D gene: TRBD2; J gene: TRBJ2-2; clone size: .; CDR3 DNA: TGTGCCAGCAGCAATCAACCAGCGGGAGGAGGCGGGGAGCTGTTTTTT; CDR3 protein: CASSNQPAGGGGELFF
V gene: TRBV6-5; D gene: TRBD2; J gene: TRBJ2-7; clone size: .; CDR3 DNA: TGTGCCAGCAGTTACGGCGGGAGATCGGGCGAGCAGTACTTC; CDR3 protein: CASSYGGRSGEQYF
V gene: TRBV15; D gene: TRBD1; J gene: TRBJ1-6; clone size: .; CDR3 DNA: TGTGCCACCAGCAGAGATGACCGACAGGGTTCACCCCTCCACTTT; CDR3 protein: CATSRDDRQGSPLHF
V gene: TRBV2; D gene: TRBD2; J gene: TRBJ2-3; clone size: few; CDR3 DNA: TGTGCCACCCTAAGGGGACTAGCTGTACTTGATACGCAGTATTTT; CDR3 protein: CATLRGLAVLDTQYF
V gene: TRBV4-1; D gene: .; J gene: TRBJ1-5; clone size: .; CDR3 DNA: TGCGCCAGCAGCCAAGGGGGATATAGCAATCAGCCCCAGCATTTT; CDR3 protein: CASSQGGYSNQPQHF
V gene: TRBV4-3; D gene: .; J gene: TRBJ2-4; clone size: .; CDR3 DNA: TGCGCCGGCAGCCAAGATTCCCGAGCGGAGGCCGTATACTTC; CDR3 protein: CAGSQDSRAEAVYF
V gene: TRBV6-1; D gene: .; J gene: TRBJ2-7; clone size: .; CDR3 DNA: TGTGCCAGCAGTGAAGGGTACGTAGGGTCCTACGAGCAGTACTTC; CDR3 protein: CASSEGYVGSYEQYF
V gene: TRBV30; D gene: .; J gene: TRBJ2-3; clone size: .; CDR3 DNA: TGTGCCTGGAGTGAAGGGGGGACGGGACCGACAGATACGCAGTATTTT; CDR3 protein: CAWSEGGTGPTDTQYF
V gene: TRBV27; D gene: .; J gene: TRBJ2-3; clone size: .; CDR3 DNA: TGTGCCAGCAGTTCAAGAAAACAGGGACCAAGCACAGATACGCAGTATTTT; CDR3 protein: CASSSRKQGPSTDTQYF
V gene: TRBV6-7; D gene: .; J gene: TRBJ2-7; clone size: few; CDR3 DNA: TGTGCCAGCAGCCCCGAGCAGTACTTC; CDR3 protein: CASSPEQYF
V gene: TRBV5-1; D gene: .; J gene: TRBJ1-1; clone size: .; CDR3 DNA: TGCGCCAGCAGCGCAGGGAACACTGAAGCTTTCTTT; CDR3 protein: CASSAGNTEAFF
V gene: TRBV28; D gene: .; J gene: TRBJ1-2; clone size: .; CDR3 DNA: TGTGCCAGCAGTTTAAAGGGGAAATCCTATGGCTACACCTTC; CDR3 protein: CASSLKGKSYGYTF
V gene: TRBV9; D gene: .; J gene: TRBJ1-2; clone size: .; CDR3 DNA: TGTGCCAGCAAACTGGACAGTGAGCCCGTAGGGTATGGCTACACCTTC; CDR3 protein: CASKLDSEPVGYGYTF
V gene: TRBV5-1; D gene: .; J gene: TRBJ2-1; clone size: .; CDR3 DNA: TGCGCCAGCAGTTTTAGTAGCCATGAGCAGTTCTTC; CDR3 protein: CASSFSSHEQFF
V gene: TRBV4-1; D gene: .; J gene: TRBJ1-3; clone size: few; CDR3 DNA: TGCGCCAGCAGCCAAGCTCATGGTGGGGCTGGAAACACCATATATTTT; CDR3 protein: CASSQAHGGAGNTIYF
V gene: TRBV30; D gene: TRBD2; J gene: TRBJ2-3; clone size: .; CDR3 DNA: TGTGCCTGGAGTAGGACTAGCGGGTTTGGGGATACGCAGTATTTT; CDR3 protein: CAWSRTSGFGDTQYF
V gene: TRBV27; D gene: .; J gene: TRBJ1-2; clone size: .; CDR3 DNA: TGTGCCAGCAGTTTTAACCCCCTCTATGGCTACACCTTC; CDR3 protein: CASSFNPLYGYTF
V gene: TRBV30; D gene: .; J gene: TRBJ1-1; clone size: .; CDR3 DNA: TGTGCCTGGAGTATGATGGAGGACACTGAAGCTTTCTTT; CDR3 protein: CAWSMMEDTEAFF
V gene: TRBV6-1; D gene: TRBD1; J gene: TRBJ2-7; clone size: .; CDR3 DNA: TGTGCCAGCAGACACGGGACAGGGCAGGAGCAGTACTTC; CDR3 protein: CASRHGTGQEQYF
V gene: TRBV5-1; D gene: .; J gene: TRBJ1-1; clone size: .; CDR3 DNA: TGCGCCAGCAGCTTGGCCCCGGTGGCTGAAGCTTTCTTT; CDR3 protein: CASSLAPVAEAFF
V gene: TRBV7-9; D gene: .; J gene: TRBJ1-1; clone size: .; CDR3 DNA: TGTGCCAGCAGTCGCAATTTGAACACTGAAGCTTTCTTT; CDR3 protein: CASSRNLNTEAFF
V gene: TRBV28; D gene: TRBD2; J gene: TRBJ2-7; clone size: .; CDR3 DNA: TGTGCCAGCAGCGCGTGGGGACTAGCTCTAAACTCCTACGAGCAGTACTTC; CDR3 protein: CASSAWGLALNSYEQYF
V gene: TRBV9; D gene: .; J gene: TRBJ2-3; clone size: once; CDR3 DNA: TGTGCCAGCAGCGTAGGTGAGACGGAAATCACAGATACGCAGTATTTT; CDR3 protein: CASSVGETEITDTQYF
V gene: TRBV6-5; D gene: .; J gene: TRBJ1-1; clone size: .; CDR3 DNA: TGTGCCAGCAGTTCAAGAGACAGCTTGAACACTGAAGCTTTCTTT; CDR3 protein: CASSSRDSLNTEAFF
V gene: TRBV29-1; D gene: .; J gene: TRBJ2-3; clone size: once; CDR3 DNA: TGCAGCGTTGGGAGCGCGTCGCAGTATTTT; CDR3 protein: CSVGSASQYF
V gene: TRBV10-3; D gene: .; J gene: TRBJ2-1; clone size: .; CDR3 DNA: TGTGCCATCAGCTACCAGGGCCCTTATGAGCAGTTCTTC; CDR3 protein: CAISYQGPYEQFF
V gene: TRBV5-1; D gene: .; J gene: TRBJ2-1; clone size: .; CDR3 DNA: TGCGCCAGCAGAGGGGGGGCTTCCTACAATGAGCAGTTCTTC; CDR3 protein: CASRGGASYNEQFF
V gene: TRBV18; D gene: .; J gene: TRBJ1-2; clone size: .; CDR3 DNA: TGTGCCAGCTCACTTTCGACAGCAAACTATGGCTACACCTTC; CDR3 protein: CASSLSTANYGYTF
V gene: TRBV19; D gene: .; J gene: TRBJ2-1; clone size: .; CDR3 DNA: TGTGCCAGTAGTATCTCTGGACTATCTGGGCGGATATCTACCTACAATGAGCAGTTCTTC; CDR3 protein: CASSISGLSGRISTYNEQFF
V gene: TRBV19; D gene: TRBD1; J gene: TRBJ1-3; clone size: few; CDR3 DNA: TGTGCCAGTAGTATCGACAGGGTAACCGGAAACACCATATATTTT; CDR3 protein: CASSIDRVTGNTIYF
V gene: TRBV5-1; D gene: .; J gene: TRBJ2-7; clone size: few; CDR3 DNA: TGCGCCAGCAGCTTGGGACCGGAGGAATACGAGCAGTACTTC; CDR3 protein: CASSLGPEEYEQYF
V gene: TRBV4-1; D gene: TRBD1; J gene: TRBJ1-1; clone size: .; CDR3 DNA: TGCGCCAGCAGCCAAGGACAGGGTCGTTTCACTGAAGCTTTCTTT; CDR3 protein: CASSQGQGRFTEAFF
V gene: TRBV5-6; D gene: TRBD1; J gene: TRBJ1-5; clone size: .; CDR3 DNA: TGTGCCAGCAGCCTAGCCGGGACAGGGAGCAATCAGCCCCAGCATTTT; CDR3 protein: CASSLAGTGSNQPQHF
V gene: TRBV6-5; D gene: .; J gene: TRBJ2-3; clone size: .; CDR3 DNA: TGTGCCAGCAGTGACAGGACAGATACGCAGTATTTT; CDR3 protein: CASSDRTDTQYF
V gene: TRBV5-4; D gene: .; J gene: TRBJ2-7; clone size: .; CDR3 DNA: TGTGCCAGCAGCTCCCCCTACGAGCAGTACTTC; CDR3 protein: CASSSPYEQYF
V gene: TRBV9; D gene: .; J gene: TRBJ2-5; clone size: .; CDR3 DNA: TGTGCCAGCAGCGTTAGGGACAACCAAGAGACCCAGTACTTC; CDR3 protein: CASSVRDNQETQYF
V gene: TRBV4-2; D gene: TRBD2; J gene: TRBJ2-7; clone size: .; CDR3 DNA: TGTGCCAGCAGCCAAGATGGTAGGGTTAGCGGGAGGCCCTACGAGCAGTACTTC; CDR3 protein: CASSQDGRVSGRPYEQYF
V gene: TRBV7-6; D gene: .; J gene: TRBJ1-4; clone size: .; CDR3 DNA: TGTGCCAGCAGCCGATACGGGCAACCGGATGAAAAACTGTTTTTT; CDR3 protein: CASSRYGQPDEKLFF
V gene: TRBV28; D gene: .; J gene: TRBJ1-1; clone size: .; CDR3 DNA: TGTGCCAGCAGTTTTGGGCAGGGGAACACTGAAGCTTTCTTT; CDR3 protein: CASSFGQGNTEAFF
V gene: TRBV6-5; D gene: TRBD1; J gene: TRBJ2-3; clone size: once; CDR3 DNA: TGTGCCAGCAGACCTGACAGGGTACGCACAGATACGCAGTATTTT; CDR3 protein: CASRPDRVRTDTQYF
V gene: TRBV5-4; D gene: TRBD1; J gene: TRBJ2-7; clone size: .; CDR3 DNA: TGTGCCAGCAGCCGCGGACAGGGCTACGAGCAGTACTTC; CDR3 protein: CASSRGQGYEQYF
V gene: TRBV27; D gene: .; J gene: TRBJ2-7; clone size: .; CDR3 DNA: TGTGCCAGCAGTTTCCACGGGAGAAGCAACGAGCAGTACTTC; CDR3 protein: CASSFHGRSNEQYF
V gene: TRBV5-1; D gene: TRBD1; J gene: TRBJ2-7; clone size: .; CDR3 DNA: TGCGCCAGCAGCTTTGAGACAGGGCCCTACGAGCAGTACTTC; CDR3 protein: CASSFETGPYEQYF
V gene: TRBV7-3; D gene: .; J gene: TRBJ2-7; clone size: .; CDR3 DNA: TGTGCCAGCAGCTTCAGGGCGGGGAGCTCCTACGAGCAGTACTTC; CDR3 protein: CASSFRAGSSYEQYF
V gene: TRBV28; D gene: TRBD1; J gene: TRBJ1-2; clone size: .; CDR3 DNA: TGTGCCAGCAGAAACTTCGACAGGGGCCATGGCTACACCTTC; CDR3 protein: CASRNFDRGHGYTF
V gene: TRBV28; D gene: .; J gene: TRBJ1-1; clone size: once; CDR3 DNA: TGTGCCAGCAGTTTATGGGAGCAGGGGAGGATTGAAGCTTTCTTT; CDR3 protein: CASSLWEQGRIEAFF
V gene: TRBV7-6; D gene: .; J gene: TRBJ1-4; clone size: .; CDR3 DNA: TGTGCCAGCAGCTTAGCGAGAGGGGACGGTGGGGAAAAACTGTTTTTT; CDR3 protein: CASSLARGDGGEKLFF
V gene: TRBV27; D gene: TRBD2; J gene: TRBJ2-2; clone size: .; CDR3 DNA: TGTGCCAGCAGTACCCCTCGGACTAGTGGCGGGGAGCTGTTTTTT; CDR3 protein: CASSTPRTSGGELFF
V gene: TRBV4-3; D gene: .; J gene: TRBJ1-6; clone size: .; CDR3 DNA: TGCGCCAGCAGCCAAGAATCAACCGGGTTTTATAATTCACCCCTCCACTTT; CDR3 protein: CASSQESTGFYNSPLHF
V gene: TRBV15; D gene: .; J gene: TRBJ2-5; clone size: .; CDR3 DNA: TGTGCCACCACCCCGACCTTAGGAGGGGAGACCCAGTACTTC; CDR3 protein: CATTPTLGGETQYF
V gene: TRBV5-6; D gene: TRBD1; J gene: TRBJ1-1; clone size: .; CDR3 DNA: TGTGCCAGCAGTTCCGGGACAGGAGCTTTCTTT; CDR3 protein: CASSSGTGAFF
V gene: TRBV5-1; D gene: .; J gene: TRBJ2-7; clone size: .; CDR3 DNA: TGCGCCAGCAGCTTGGGTGGGACGTACTACGAGCAGTACTTC; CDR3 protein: CASSLGGTYYEQYF